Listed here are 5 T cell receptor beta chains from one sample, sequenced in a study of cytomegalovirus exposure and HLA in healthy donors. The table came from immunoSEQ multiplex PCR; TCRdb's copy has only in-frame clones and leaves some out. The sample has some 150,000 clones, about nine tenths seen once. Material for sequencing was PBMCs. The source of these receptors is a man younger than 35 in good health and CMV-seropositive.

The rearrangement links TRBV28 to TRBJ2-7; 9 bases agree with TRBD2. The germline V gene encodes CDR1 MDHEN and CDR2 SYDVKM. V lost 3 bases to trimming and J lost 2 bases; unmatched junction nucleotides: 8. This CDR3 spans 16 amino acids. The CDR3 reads CASSFGLAGLTYEQYF. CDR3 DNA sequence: TGTGCCAGCAGTTTCGGGCTAGCGGGACTAACCTACGAGCAGTACTTC.

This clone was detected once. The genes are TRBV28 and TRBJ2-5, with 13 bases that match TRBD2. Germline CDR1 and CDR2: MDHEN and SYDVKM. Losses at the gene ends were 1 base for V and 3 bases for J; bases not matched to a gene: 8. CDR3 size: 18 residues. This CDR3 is CASSLLVGTSGVKETQYF. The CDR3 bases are TGTGCCAGCAGTTTATTGGTTGGGACTAGCGGGGTAAAAGAGACCCAGTACTTC.

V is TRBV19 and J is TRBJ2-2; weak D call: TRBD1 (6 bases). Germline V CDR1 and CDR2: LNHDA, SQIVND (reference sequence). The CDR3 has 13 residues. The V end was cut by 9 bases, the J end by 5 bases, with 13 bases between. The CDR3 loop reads CASTGIGTGELFF. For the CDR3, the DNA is TGTGCCAGCACAGGGATAGGGACCGGGGAGCTGTTTTTT. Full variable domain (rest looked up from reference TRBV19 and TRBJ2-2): DGGITQSPKYLFRKEGQNVTLSCEQNLNHDAMYWYRQDPGQGLRLIYYSQIVNDFQKGDIAEGYSVSREKKESFPLTVTSAQKNPTAFYLCASTGIGTGELFFGEGSRLTVL.

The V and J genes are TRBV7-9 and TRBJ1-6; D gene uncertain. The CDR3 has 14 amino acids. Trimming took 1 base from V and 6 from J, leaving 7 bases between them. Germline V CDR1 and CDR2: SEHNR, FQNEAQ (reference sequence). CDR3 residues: CASSLESSNSPLHF. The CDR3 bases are TGTGCCAGCAGCTTAGAGAGTAGTAATTCACCCCTCCACTTT.

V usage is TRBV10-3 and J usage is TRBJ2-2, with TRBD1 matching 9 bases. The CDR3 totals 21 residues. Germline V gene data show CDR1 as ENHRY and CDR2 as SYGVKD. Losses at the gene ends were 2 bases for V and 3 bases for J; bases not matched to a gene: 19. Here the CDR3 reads CAISEVTGGFLNPRDTGELFF. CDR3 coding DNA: TGTGCCATCAGTGAGGTAACAGGGGGCTTTCTGAATCCGCGGGACACCGGGGAGCTGTTTTTT.